Following are 8 T cell receptor beta chains from one sample sequenced in a study of CD8 T cells in ankylosing spondylitis. TCRdb passed the 5' RACE reads through MiXCR, listing each CDR3 protein once. The data contain roughly 36,000 distinct CDR3 sequences, approximately 15% of them singletons. The source material was blood. These receptors all stem from a male donor with ankylosing spondylitis or in good health (not recorded which).

This clonotype was seen only a few times. The chain has TRBV6-5 and TRBJ2-5; D possibly corresponds to TRBD2 (7 bases). The CDR3 loop spans 14 amino acids. CDR1 is MNHEY, CDR2 SVGAGI, per germline. V lost 8 bases and J 5 bases, leaving 18 bases between the germline ends. This chain's CDR3 is CASHLQGGGETQYF. CDR3 nucleotide sequence: TGTGCCAGCCATCTACAGGGCGGGGGCGAGACCCAGTACTTC.

The chain uses TRBV20-1 and TRBJ2-1; D gene uncertain. This CDR3 has 11 amino acids. Trimming removed 5 bases from V and 4 bases from J, with 6 bases in between. The germline CDR1 and CDR2 sequences are DFQATT and SNEGSKA (reference sequence). CDR3 protein: CSASLYNEQFF. Here the CDR3 DNA reads TGCAGTGCTTCCCTTTACAATGAGCAGTTCTTC.

This clonotype has ten or more counts. This sequence joins TRBV3-1 and TRBJ2-3; D perhaps matches TRBD2 (7 bases). Trimming removed 7 bases from V and 2 bases from J, with 16 bases in between. Germline-derived CDR1 and CDR2 are LGHDT and YNNKEL (reference sequence). This CDR3 is 15 amino acids long. CDR3 sequence reads: CASTRGGGNTDTQYF. DNA for the CDR3: TGTGCCAGCACCAGAGGGGGGGGCAACACAGATACGCAGTATTTT.

This clonotype was seen only a few times. The chain combines TRBV6-6 with TRBJ2-7; 8 nucleotides match TRBD2. Looked up from germline, CDR1 is MNHNY and CDR2 is SVGAGI (reference sequence). The V gene end was trimmed by 2 bases and the J gene end by 9 bases; junction bases not matched to a gene: 12. This CDR3 has 15 residues. The CDR3 region has the DNA TGTGCCAGCAGTTACGGAGTAGCGGGGTTATATGGGCAGTACGTC. Protein sequence: CASSYGVAGLYGQYV.

This rearrangement joins TRBV6-2 or TRBV6-3 to TRBJ2-1; TRBD1 matches 8 bases. In germline, CDR1 is MNHEY, CDR2 SVGEGT. This CDR3 has 15 amino acids. With V trimmed by 6 bases and J by 3 bases, 7 bases remained unmatched. CDR3 amino acids: CASSRNRGYYNEQFF. DNA for the CDR3: TGTGCCAGCAGCCGAAACAGGGGGTACTACAATGAGCAGTTCTTC.

A few counts support this clonotype. This rearrangement joins TRBV7-9 to TRBJ2-1; no clear D gene. CDR1 and CDR2 from the germline V gene are SEHNR and FQNEAQ (reference sequence). V dropped 4 bases and J dropped 9 bases, with 7 bases sitting between them. CDR3 length equals 11 residues. CDR3 residues: CASSSAVEQFF. In nucleotides, the CDR3 is TGTGCCAGCAGCTCCGCAGTTGAGCAGTTCTTC.

The rearrangement uses TRBV28 and TRBJ2-2, with TRBD1 as a possible D gene (5 bases). Germline V gene lookup returns CDR1 MDHEN and CDR2 SYDVKM. This CDR3 has 11 amino acids. Trimming cost V 6 bases and J 7 bases, with 6 bases left between them. The CDR3: CASSQGGELFF. The CDR3 DNA reads as TGTGCCAGCAGCCAGGGCGGGGAGCTGTTTTTT.

In this sample, this clonotype turned up a few times. The rearrangement links TRBV29-1 to TRBJ2-2; D gene unclear. The CDR3 extends over 12 amino acids. Germline V gene lookup returns CDR1 SQVTM and CDR2 ANQGSEA. The germline V and J ends were trimmed by 4 bases and 10 bases, with 13 bases remaining between them. This CDR3 is CSVVIGPQELFF. CDR3 coding DNA: TGCAGCGTTGTGATAGGTCCTCAGGAGCTGTTTTTT.